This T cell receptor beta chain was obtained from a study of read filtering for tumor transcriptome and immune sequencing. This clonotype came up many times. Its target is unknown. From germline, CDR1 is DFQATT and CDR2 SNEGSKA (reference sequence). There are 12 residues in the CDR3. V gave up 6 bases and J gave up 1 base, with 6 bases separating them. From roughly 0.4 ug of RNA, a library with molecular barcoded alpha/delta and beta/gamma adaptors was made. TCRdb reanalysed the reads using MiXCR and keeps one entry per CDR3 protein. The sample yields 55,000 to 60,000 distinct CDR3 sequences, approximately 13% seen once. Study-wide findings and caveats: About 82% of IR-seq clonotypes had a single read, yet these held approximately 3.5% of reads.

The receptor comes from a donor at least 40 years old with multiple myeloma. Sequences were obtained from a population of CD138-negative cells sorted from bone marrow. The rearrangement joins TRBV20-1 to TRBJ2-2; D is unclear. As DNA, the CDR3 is TGCAGTGCAAGGCGGAACACCGGGGAGCTGTTTTTT. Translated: CSARRNTGELFF.